Listed below are T cell receptor beta chains from one sample, sequenced in a study of Graves' ophthalmopathy and Graves' hyperthyroidism. TCRdb reprocessed the multiplex PCR reads via MiXCR and lists one record per CDR3 protein. This table holds approximately 540,000 distinct CDR3 sequences, 35% to 40% found once. The sequenced sample was peripheral blood or thyroid tissue (not recorded which). These TCRs come from an adult man with Graves' hyperthyroidism. The CDR3 runs from the conserved cysteine through the conserved F or W. The D gene is left open where the match is weak. Some rows have no size entry. The others give once, few or many, or a class for an expanded clone.

J gene: TRBJ1-5
clone size: many
CDR3 length: 14
V gene: TRBV7-8
D gene: TRBD1
CDR3 DNA: TGTGCCAGCGGATACAGGGGACTCAATCAGCCCCAGCATTTT
CDR3 protein: CASGYRGLNQPQHF

J gene: TRBJ1-6
clone size: -
CDR3 length: 17
V gene: TRBV10-3
D gene: TRBD1
CDR3 DNA: TGTGCCATCAGTGAGCCCACCGCCGGGACAGATAATTCACCCCTCCACTTT
CDR3 protein: CAISEPTAGTDNSPLHF

J gene: TRBJ1-4
clone size: -
CDR3 length: 18
V gene: TRBV10-3
D gene: -
CDR3 DNA: TGTGCCAGCAGTTACGGGAGGGGTAATACAGCAACTAATGAAAAACTGTTTTTT
CDR3 protein: CASSYGRGNTATNEKLFF

J gene: TRBJ2-7
clone size: -
CDR3 length: 14
V gene: TRBV5-1
D gene: TRBD1
CDR3 DNA: TGTGCCAGCAGCCGAGGACAGGGGGCGGGAGAGCAGTACTTC
CDR3 protein: CASSRGQGAGEQYF

J gene: TRBJ1-1
clone size: many
CDR3 length: 12
V gene: TRBV29-1
D gene: -
CDR3 DNA: TGCAGCGTTGACCCAGGTGGGACTGAAGCTTTCTTT
CDR3 protein: CSVDPGGTEAFF

J gene: TRBJ1-4
clone size: -
CDR3 length: 16
V gene: TRBV7-2
D gene: TRBD1
CDR3 DNA: TGTGCCAGCAGCTCGGACAGGGGACAACTAACTGAAAAACTGTTTTTT
CDR3 protein: CASSSDRGQLTEKLFF

J gene: TRBJ2-6
clone size: many
CDR3 length: 18
V gene: TRBV7-6
D gene: TRBD2
CDR3 DNA: TGTGCCAGCAGCTCAAGACTAGCGGGGAGCTCTGGGGCCAACGTCCTGACTTTC
CDR3 protein: CASSSRLAGSSGANVLTF

J gene: TRBJ1-2
clone size: few
CDR3 length: 13
V gene: TRBV28
D gene: -
CDR3 DNA: TGTGCCAGCAGTTTGCCCGGGAGGGATGGCTACACCTTC
CDR3 protein: CASSLPGRDGYTF

J gene: TRBJ1-4
clone size: many
CDR3 length: 14
V gene: TRBV14
D gene: -
CDR3 DNA: TGTGCCAGCAGCCAAACGTTGGGGAATGAAAAACTGTTTTTT
CDR3 protein: CASSQTLGNEKLFF

J gene: TRBJ2-5
clone size: -
CDR3 length: 14
V gene: TRBV7-2
D gene: TRBD2
CDR3 DNA: TGTGCCAGCAGCCGGACTAGCGGGGGTGAGGCCCAGTACTTC
CDR3 protein: CASSRTSGGEAQYF

J gene: TRBJ2-7
clone size: many
CDR3 length: 10
V gene: TRBV29-1
D gene: -
CDR3 DNA: TGCAGCGTTCGTTGTTACGAGCAGTACTTC
CDR3 protein: CSVRCYEQYF

J gene: TRBJ1-4
clone size: few
CDR3 length: 15
V gene: TRBV27
D gene: -
CDR3 DNA: TGTGCCAGCAGTTTATACGGACTGTCAAATGAAAAACTGTTTTTT
CDR3 protein: CASSLYGLSNEKLFF

J gene: TRBJ1-5
clone size: few
CDR3 length: 13
V gene: TRBV27
D gene: TRBD1
CDR3 DNA: TGTGCCAGCATTCCGGGACAGGCATTGCCCCAGCATTTT
CDR3 protein: CASIPGQALPQHF

J gene: TRBJ2-5
clone size: few
CDR3 length: 16
V gene: TRBV20-1
D gene: TRBD1
CDR3 DNA: TGCAGTGCTAGAGAAGGCGGCCAGGGGGCAGGGGGGACCCAGTACTTC
CDR3 protein: CSAREGGQGAGGTQYF

J gene: TRBJ1-5
clone size: many
CDR3 length: 15
V gene: TRBV7-6
D gene: -
CDR3 DNA: TGTGCCAGCAGCCCTCCCCCTAGAAACCGTCAGCCCCAGCATTTT
CDR3 protein: CASSPPPRNRQPQHF

J gene: TRBJ1-3
clone size: -
CDR3 length: 14
V gene: TRBV20-1
D gene: -
CDR3 DNA: TGCAGTGCTGGAGGACAGAACTCTGGAAACACCATATATTTT
CDR3 protein: CSAGGQNSGNTIYF

J gene: TRBJ2-7
clone size: few
CDR3 length: 15
V gene: TRBV4-1
D gene: -
CDR3 DNA: TGCGCCAGCAGCCTCCGGGTGGGTCGCTCCTACGAGCAGTACTTC
CDR3 protein: CASSLRVGRSYEQYF

J gene: TRBJ2-7
clone size: many
CDR3 length: 15
V gene: TRBV20-1
D gene: TRBD1
CDR3 DNA: TGCAGTGCTGATGAGGGACAGACGCCGAACTACGAGCAGTACTTC
CDR3 protein: CSADEGQTPNYEQYF

J gene: TRBJ2-2
clone size: many
CDR3 length: 15
V gene: TRBV29-1
D gene: -
CDR3 DNA: TGCAGCGTTGACGGTTGGGCAGGGAGCACCGGGGAGCTGTTTTTT
CDR3 protein: CSVDGWAGSTGELFF

J gene: TRBJ1-2
clone size: many
CDR3 length: 18
V gene: TRBV2
D gene: -
CDR3 DNA: TGTGCCAGCACCGAGTCCGGGATTGATCAGTCTGGGAACTATGGCTACACCTTC
CDR3 protein: CASTESGIDQSGNYGYTF

J gene: TRBJ2-1
clone size: few
CDR3 length: 15
V gene: TRBV2
D gene: TRBD2
CDR3 DNA: TGTGCCAGCAGTGTAAGGGGACTAGCGAACAATGAGCAGTTCTTC
CDR3 protein: CASSVRGLANNEQFF

J gene: TRBJ2-7
clone size: many
CDR3 length: 13
V gene: TRBV12-3/TRBV12-4
D gene: TRBD1
CDR3 DNA: TGTGCCAGCAGTTTAGGAGGGGGCACCGAGCAGTACTTC
CDR3 protein: CASSLGGGTEQYF

J gene: TRBJ1-1
clone size: many
CDR3 length: 14
V gene: TRBV19
D gene: -
CDR3 DNA: TGTGCCAGTAGTATTTTTGACGGAAACACTGAAGCTTTCTTT
CDR3 protein: CASSIFDGNTEAFF

J gene: TRBJ2-5
clone size: -
CDR3 length: 15
V gene: TRBV24-1
D gene: -
CDR3 DNA: TGTGCCACCAGTGACTCATCGGGGGTCCAAGAGACCCAGTACTTC
CDR3 protein: CATSDSSGVQETQYF

J gene: TRBJ2-7
clone size: -
CDR3 length: 13
V gene: TRBV5-6
D gene: TRBD1
CDR3 DNA: TGTGCCAGCGGTTTTGACAGGGCCTACGAGCAGTACTTC
CDR3 protein: CASGFDRAYEQYF

J gene: TRBJ2-7
clone size: many
CDR3 length: 15
V gene: TRBV6-6
D gene: -
CDR3 DNA: TGTGCCAGCAGTGAATTCGGACACCTTCGCTACGAGCAGTACTTC
CDR3 protein: CASSEFGHLRYEQYF